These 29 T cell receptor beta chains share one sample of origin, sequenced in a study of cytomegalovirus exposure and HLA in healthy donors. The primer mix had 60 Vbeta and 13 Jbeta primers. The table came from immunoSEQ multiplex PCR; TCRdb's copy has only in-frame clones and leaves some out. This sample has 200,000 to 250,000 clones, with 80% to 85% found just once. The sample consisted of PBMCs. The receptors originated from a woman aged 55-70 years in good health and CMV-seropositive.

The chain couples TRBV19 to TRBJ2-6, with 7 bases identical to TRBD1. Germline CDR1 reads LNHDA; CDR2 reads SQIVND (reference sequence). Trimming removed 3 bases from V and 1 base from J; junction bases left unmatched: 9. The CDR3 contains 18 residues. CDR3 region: CASSMGRQGTSGANVLTF. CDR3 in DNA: TGTGCCAGTAGTATGGGGCGACAGGGAACTTCTGGGGCCAACGTCCTGACTTTC.

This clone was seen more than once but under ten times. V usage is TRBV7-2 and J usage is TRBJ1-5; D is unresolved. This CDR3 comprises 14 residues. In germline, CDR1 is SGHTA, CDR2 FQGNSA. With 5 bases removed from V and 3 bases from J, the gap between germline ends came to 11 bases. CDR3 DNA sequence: TGTGCCAGCAGCCTATATAATCCCAATCAGCCCCAGCATTTT. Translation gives CASSLYNPNQPQHF.

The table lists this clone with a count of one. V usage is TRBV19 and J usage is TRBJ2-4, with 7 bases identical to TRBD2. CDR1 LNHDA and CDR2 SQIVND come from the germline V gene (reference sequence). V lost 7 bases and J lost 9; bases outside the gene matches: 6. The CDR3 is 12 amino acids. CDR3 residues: CASKGGDGIQYF. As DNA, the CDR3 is TGTGCCAGTAAGGGAGGGGACGGCATTCAGTACTTC.

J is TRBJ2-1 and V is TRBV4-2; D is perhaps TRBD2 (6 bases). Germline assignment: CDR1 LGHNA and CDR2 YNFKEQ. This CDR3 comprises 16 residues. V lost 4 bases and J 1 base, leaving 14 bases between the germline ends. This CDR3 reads CASSRDRRGSYNEQFF. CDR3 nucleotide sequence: TGTGCCAGCAGCCGAGATCGCCGGGGGTCCTACAATGAGCAGTTCTTC.

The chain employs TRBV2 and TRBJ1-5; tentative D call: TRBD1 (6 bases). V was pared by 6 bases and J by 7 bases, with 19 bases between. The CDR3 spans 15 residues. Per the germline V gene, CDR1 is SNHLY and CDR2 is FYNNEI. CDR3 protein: CASREEAGDGQPQHF. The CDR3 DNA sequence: TGTGCCAGCAGGGAGGAGGCAGGGGATGGACAGCCCCAGCATTTT. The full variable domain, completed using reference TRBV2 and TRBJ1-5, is EPEVTQTPSHQVTQMGQEVILRCVPISNHLYFYWYRQILGQKVEFLVSFYNNEISEKSEIFDDQFSVERPDGSNFTLKIRSTKLEDSAMYFCASREEAGDGQPQHFGDGTRLSIL.

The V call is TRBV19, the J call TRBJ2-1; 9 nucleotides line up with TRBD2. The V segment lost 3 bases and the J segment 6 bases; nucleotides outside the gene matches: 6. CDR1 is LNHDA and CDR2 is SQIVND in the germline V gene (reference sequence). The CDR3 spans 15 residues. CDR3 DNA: TGTGCCAGTAGTATCCTAGCGGGGAGCCCCAATGAGCAGTTCTTC. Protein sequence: CASSILAGSPNEQFF.

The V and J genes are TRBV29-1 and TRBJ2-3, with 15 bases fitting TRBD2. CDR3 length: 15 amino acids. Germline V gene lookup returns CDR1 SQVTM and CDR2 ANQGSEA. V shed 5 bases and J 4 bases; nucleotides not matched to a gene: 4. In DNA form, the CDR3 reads TGCAGCGTTCTGGGACTAGCGGGAGGATCAGATACGCAGTATTTT. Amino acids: CSVLGLAGGSDTQYF.

The CDR3 spells CASSIGRENTEAFF. CDR3 coding DNA: TGTGCCAGTAGTATAGGCAGGGAGAACACTGAAGCTTTCTTT. The rearrangement uses TRBV19 and TRBJ1-1; D is possibly TRBD1 (5 bases). The CDR3 is made up of 14 amino acids. The germline gives CDR1 LNHDA, CDR2 SQIVND (reference sequence). The V gene lost 1 base and the J gene lost 1 base, with 7 bases spanning the gap.

The CDR3 region is CASSLGQGSSPLHF. The CDR3 DNA reads TGTGCCAGCAGTTTGGGCCAGGGTTCATCACCCCTCCACTTT. The J gene is TRBJ1-6, the V gene TRBV27; tentatively, D is TRBD1 (5 bases). V lost 3 bases and J 10 bases, leaving 13 bases between the germline ends. The CDR3 runs to 14 residues. The germline CDR1 and CDR2 sequences are MNHEY and SMNVEV (reference sequence).

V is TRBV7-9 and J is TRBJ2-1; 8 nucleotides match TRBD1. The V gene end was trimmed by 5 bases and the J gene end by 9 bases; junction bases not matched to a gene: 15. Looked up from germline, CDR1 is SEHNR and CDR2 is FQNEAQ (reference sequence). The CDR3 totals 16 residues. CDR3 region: CASSPRVQGGSGEQFF. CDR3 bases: TGTGCCAGCAGCCCAAGGGTACAGGGGGGTTCGGGTGAGCAGTTCTTC.

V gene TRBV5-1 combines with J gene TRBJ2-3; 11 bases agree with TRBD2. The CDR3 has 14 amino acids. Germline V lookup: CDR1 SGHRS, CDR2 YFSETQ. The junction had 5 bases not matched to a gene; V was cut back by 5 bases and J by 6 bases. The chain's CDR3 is CASRIAGGGDTQYF. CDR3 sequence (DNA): TGCGCCAGCAGAATAGCGGGAGGGGGTGATACGCAGTATTTT.

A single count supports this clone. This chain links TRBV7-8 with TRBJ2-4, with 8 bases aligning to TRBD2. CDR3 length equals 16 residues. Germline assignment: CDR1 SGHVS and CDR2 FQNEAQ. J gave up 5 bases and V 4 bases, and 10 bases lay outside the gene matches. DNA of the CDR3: TGTGCCAGCAGCTCGGAAGTAGCGGGGTTCGAAAACATTCAGTACTTC. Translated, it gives CASSSEVAGFENIQYF.

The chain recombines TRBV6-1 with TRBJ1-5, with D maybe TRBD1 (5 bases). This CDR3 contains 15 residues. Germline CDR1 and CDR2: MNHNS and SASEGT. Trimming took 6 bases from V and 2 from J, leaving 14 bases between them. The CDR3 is CASSRAFRGNQPQHF. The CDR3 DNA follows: TGTGCCAGCAGCAGGGCTTTCCGGGGCAATCAGCCCCAGCATTTT.

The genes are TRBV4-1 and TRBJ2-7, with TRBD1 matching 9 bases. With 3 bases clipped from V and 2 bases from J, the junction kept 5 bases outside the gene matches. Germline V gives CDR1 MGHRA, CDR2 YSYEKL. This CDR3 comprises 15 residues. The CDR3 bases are TGCGCCAGCAGCCACTTGGACAGGGGAACCTACGAGCAGTACTTC. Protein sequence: CASSHLDRGTYEQYF.

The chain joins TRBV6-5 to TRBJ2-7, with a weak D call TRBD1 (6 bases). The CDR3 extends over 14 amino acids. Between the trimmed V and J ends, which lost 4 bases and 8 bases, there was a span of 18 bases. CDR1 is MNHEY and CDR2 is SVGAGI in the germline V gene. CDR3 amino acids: CASSWEQGVRKQYF. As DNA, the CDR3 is TGTGCCAGCAGTTGGGAACAGGGTGTTCGGAAGCAGTACTTC.

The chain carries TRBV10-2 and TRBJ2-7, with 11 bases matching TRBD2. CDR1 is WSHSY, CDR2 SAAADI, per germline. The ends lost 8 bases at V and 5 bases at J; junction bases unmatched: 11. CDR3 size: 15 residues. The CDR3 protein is CASSQLAGAWNEQYF. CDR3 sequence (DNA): TGCGCCAGCTCCCAACTAGCGGGAGCATGGAACGAGCAGTACTTC.

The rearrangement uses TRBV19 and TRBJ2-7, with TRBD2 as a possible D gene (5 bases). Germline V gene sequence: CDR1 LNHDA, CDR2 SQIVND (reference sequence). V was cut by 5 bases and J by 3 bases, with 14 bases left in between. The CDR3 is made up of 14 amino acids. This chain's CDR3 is CASSSGLAVYEQYF. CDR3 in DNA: TGTGCCAGTAGTTCAGGACTCGCCGTCTACGAGCAGTACTTC.

CDR3 region: CASSLPGGQETQYF. The CDR3 DNA is TGTGCCAGCAGCTTGCCAGGGGGCCAAGAGACCCAGTACTTC. This chain uses TRBV5-4 with TRBJ2-5; TRBD1 matches at 7 bases. CDR1 is SGHNT and CDR2 is YYREEE in the germline V gene (reference sequence). The V gene end was trimmed by 1 base and the J gene end by 1 base; junction bases not matched to a gene: 1. The CDR3 length is 14 residues.

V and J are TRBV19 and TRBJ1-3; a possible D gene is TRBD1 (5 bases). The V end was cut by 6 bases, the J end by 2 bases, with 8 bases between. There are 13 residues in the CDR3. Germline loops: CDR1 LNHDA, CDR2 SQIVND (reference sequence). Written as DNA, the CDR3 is TGTGCCAGTAGGACAGTGCCTGGAAACACCATATATTTT. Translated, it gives CASRTVPGNTIYF.

In nucleotides, the CDR3 is TGTGCCACCTCCACAGGGTCTGGCAATCAGCCCCAGCATTTT. Its protein is CATSTGSGNQPQHF. The V call is TRBV2, the J call TRBJ1-5; D may be TRBD1 (6 bases). Germline CDR1 reads SNHLY; CDR2 reads FYNNEI. Trimming stripped 10 bases from V and 2 bases from J, with 15 bases between. The CDR3 runs to 14 residues. The full variable domain, with the rest looked up from reference TRBV2 and TRBJ1-5, is EPEVTQTPSHQVTQMGQEVILRCVPISNHLYFYWYRQILGQKVEFLVSFYNNEISEKSEIFDDQFSVERPDGSNFTLKIRSTKLEDSAMYFCATSTGSGNQPQHFGDGTRLSIL.

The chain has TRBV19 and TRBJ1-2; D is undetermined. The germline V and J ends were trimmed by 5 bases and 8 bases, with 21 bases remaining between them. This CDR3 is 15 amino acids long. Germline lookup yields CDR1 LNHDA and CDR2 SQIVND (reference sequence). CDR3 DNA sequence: TGTGCCAGTAGTCCCGGTGGTAAAGATGCGGGAGGCTACACCTTC. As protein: CASSPGGKDAGGYTF.

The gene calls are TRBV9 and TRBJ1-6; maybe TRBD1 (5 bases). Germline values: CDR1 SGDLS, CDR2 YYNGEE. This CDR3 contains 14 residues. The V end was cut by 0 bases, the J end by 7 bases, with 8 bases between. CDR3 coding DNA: TGTGCCAGCAGCGTAGGGGGCGCGAATTCACCCCTCCACTTT. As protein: CASSVGGANSPLHF.

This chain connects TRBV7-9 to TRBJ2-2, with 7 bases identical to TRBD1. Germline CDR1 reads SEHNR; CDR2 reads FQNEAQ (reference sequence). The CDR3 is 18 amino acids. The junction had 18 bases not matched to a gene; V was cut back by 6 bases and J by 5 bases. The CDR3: CASRSRSFRGSETGELFF. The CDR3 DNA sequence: TGTGCCAGCAGGTCACGCAGTTTCAGGGGGTCGGAAACCGGGGAGCTGTTTTTT.

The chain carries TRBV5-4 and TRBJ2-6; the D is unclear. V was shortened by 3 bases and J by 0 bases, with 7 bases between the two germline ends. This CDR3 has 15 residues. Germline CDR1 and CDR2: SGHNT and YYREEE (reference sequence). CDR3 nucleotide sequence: TGTGCCAGCAGCTCTCGGTACTCTGGGGCCAACGTCCTGACTTTC. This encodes CASSSRYSGANVLTF.

The CDR3 DNA follows: TGTGCCAGCAGTTTTCGACAGGTTAATCAGCCCCAGCATTTT. Amino acid sequence: CASSFRQVNQPQHF. The chain joins TRBV28 to TRBJ1-5, with D maybe TRBD1 (6 bases). The germline gives CDR1 MDHEN, CDR2 SYDVKM. The CDR3 has 14 amino acids. V was pared by 3 bases and J by 4 bases, with 10 bases between.

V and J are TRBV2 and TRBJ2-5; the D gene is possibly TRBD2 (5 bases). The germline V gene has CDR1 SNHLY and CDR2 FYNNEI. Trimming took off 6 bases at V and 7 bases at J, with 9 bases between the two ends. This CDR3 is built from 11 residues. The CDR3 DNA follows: TGTGCCAGCAGCGGGGAGTGGACCCAGTACTTC. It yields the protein CASSGEWTQYF.

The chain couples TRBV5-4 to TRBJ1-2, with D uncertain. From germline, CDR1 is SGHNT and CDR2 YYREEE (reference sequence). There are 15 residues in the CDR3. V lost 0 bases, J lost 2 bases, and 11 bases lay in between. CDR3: CASSLARRINYGYTF. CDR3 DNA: TGTGCCAGCAGCTTGGCCCGCAGGATCAACTATGGCTACACCTTC.

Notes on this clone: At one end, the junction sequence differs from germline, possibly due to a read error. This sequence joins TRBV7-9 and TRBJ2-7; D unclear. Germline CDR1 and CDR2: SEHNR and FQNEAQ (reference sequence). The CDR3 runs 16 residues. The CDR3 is CSSSSNNVARSYEQYF. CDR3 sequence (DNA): TGTTCCAGCAGCTCTAATAATGTCGCTCGTTCCTACGAGCAGTACTTC. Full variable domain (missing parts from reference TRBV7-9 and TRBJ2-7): DTGVSQNPRHKITKRGQNVTFRCDPISEHNRLYWYRQTLGQGPEFLTYFQNEAQLEKSRLLSDRFSAERPKGSFSTLEIQRTEQGDSAMYLCSSSSNNVARSYEQYFGPGTRLTVT.

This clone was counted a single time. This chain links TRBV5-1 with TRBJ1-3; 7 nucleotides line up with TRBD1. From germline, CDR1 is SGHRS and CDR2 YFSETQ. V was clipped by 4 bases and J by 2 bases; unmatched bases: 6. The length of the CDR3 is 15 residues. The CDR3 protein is CASSPQGVTGNTIYF. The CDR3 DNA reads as TGCGCCAGCAGCCCTCAGGGGGTAACTGGAAACACCATATATTTT. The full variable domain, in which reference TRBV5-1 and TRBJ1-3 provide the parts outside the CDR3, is KAGVTQTPRYLIKTRGQQVTLSCSPISGHRSVSWYQQTPGQGLQFLFEYFSETQRNKGNFPGRFSGRQFSNSRSEMNVSTLELGDSALYLCASSPQGVTGNTIYFGEGSWLTVV.